The sequence of this TCR beta chain was determined in a study of regulatory T cells in long-lasting Graves disease. Study-level results: Persistent patients shared more public clonotypes (around 3,000) than new patients (nearly 1,000).

This clonotype was recorded a few times. Its antigen is unknown. CDR3 length: 15 amino acids. Germline-derived CDR1 and CDR2 are MNHEY and SVGEGT. V was trimmed by 5 bases and J by 1 base, leaving 12 bases between them. Construction of the TCR beta libraries employed iRepertoire HTBI primers in conjunction with Arm-PCR of CDR3 regions. TCRdb re-analysed the multiplex PCR reads in MiXCR, keeping a single row per CDR3 protein. Of hundreds of thousands of distinct CDR3 sequences listed, about 11% are singletons. Indicated time point: newly diagnosed GD, antithyroid drugs for less than 3 months. PBMCs provided the RNA from which the TCR library was made. This sample also appeared in a second study, on T cells in Graves' hyperthyroidism and ophthalmopathy.

V is TRBV6-2 or TRBV6-3 and J is TRBJ2-1; possibly TRBD2 for D (6 bases). Sequenced material: peripheral blood mononuclear cells (PBMCs), taken at new diagnosis, from a patient treated with antithyroid drugs. This receptor was identified in a woman in her 30s with Graves disease. This CDR3 is CASSNSGNSYNEQFF. The CDR3 DNA is TGTGCCAGCAGTAATAGCGGAAATTCCTACAATGAGCAGTTCTTC.